Listed below are T cell receptor beta chains from one sample, sequenced in a study of blood T cell repertoires in COVID-19. Libraries were prepared by immunoSEQ multiplex PCR; TCRdb keeps only in-frame clonotypes and omits some of them. The sample contains about 160,000 clones, 80% to 90% of which appear only once. Sequenced input: peripheral blood. These receptors were taken from a man aged 35 to 55 with acute or convalescent COVID-19. Each CDR3 is given with its conserved first and last residue. D genes are given only for firm matches. Expanded clones get a size class; other rows say once, few or many, or leave the size out.

D gene: TRBD1; clone size: once; J gene: TRBJ2-5; V gene: TRBV9; CDR3 protein: CASSVHGTEQETQYF; CDR3 DNA: TGTGCCAGCAGCGTACACGGGACAGAACAAGAGACCCAGTACTTC
D gene: TRBD1; clone size: .; J gene: TRBJ1-2; V gene: TRBV2; CDR3 protein: CASSAGTGLVSF; CDR3 DNA: TGTGCCAGCAGCGCTGGGACAGGGTTGGTCTCCTTC
D gene: .; clone size: .; J gene: TRBJ2-5; V gene: TRBV5-4; CDR3 protein: CASSLEGGKQETQYF; CDR3 DNA: TGTGCCAGCAGCTTGGAGGGCGGGAAGCAAGAGACCCAGTACTTC
D gene: .; clone size: once; J gene: TRBJ1-1; V gene: TRBV2; CDR3 protein: CASSENRETTEAFF; CDR3 DNA: TGTGCCAGCAGTGAGAACAGGGAAACCACTGAAGCTTTCTTT
D gene: .; clone size: .; J gene: TRBJ2-1; V gene: TRBV28; CDR3 protein: CASSSGNALSYNEQFF; CDR3 DNA: TGTGCCAGCAGTTCAGGGAACGCCCTCTCCTACAATGAGCAGTTCTTC
D gene: TRBD2; clone size: .; J gene: TRBJ2-1; V gene: TRBV27; CDR3 protein: CASGERGGNPYNEQFF; CDR3 DNA: TGTGCCAGTGGGGAGCGGGGGGGCAACCCCTACAATGAGCAGTTCTTC
D gene: .; clone size: .; J gene: TRBJ1-5; V gene: TRBV19; CDR3 protein: CASRGTFDYQPQHF; CDR3 DNA: TGTGCCAGTAGAGGGACATTCGATTATCAGCCCCAGCATTTT
D gene: TRBD1; clone size: .; J gene: TRBJ1-4; V gene: TRBV30; CDR3 protein: CAWSTGTGYEKLFF; CDR3 DNA: TGTGCCTGGAGTACCGGGACAGGGTATGAAAAACTGTTTTTT
D gene: .; clone size: .; J gene: TRBJ1-2; V gene: TRBV5-1; CDR3 protein: CASSLQAYGYTF; CDR3 DNA: TGCGCCAGCAGCTTGCAAGCGTATGGCTACACCTTC
D gene: TRBD1; clone size: .; J gene: TRBJ1-1; V gene: TRBV29-1; CDR3 protein: CSVVVGTANTEAFF; CDR3 DNA: TGCAGCGTTGTCGTCGGGACAGCCAACACTGAAGCTTTCTTT
D gene: TRBD1; clone size: .; J gene: TRBJ1-2; V gene: TRBV29-1; CDR3 protein: CSVVTGDYGYTF; CDR3 DNA: TGCAGCGTAGTAACAGGGGACTATGGCTACACCTTC
D gene: TRBD1; clone size: .; J gene: TRBJ1-6; V gene: TRBV19; CDR3 protein: CASSGTAIYSPLHF; CDR3 DNA: TGTGCCAGTAGCGGGACAGCGATATATTCACCCCTCCACTTT
D gene: .; clone size: .; J gene: TRBJ2-5; V gene: TRBV9; CDR3 protein: CASSAHRVLETQYF; CDR3 DNA: TGTGCCAGCAGCGCCCACAGGGTTTTGGAGACCCAGTACTTC
D gene: .; clone size: .; J gene: TRBJ2-6; V gene: TRBV15; CDR3 protein: CATSTKRAGANVLTF; CDR3 DNA: TGTGCCACCAGCACAAAGCGGGCTGGGGCCAACGTCCTGACTTTC